The subject of this entry is one TCR beta chain. The antigen remains unidentified. The data derive from a study of T cells expressing NK-cell markers. Study context: Sorted CD3+CD56+NKG2C+, CD3+CD56+NKG2C- and CD3+CD56-NKG2C+ T-cell subsets were beta-chain profiled. HCMV serostatus: seven of eight sequenced donors positive, one negative.

The germline V gene has CDR1 SGDLS and CDR2 YYNGEE. The CDR3 consists of 15 residues. TCRdb reprocessed the 5' RACE reads and reports one entry per CDR3 protein, with no DNA. The sample's table shows about 180,000 distinct CDR3 sequences. Study-level points and caveats: The HCMV specificity of the expanded NKG2C+ T cell clones stayed unresolved. Of CD8+ T cells, about 1.0-8% belonged to dominant NKG2C+ clonotypes in five to seven donors.

The sample was blood T cells: a sorted CD56 or NKG2C T cell subset, CD4+ or CD8+ T cells, or bulk PBMC T cells (not recorded which). The chain combines TRBV9 with TRBJ2-5; without DNA, the TCRdb call of TRBD1 cannot be checked. The sequence was obtained from a man aged 18-70 years in good health. The chain's CDR3 is CASSGGGQGAGTQYF.